The present T cell receptor beta chain was sequenced within a study of PD-1 blockade in classical Hodgkin lymphoma. Assay used: immunoSEQ multiplex PCR; TCRdb lists only in-frame clones, some missing. Of approximately 52,000 clones detected, around two thirds appear once; the ten largest clones hold more than 12%. Overall study findings and caveats: Some patients began nivolumab under 1 year after ASCT. These patients were excluded from later analyses.

The CDR3 is 13 residues long. The V segment lost 3 bases and the J segment 6 bases; nucleotides outside the gene matches: 2. Looked up from germline, CDR1 is SEHNR and CDR2 is FQNEAQ (reference sequence). With no exception, relapse followed autologous stem cell transplantation in all patients, and brentuximab vedotin exposure varied. Worth noting for this clone: Its specificity is not known.

The chain has TRBV7-9 and TRBJ1-5, with 7 bases that match TRBD1. The source was peripheral blood mononuclear cells (PBMCs), collected before the second cycle of nivolumab. The sequence was obtained from a human donor with classical Hodgkin lymphoma. CDR3 protein: CASSLTGSQPQHF. The CDR3 DNA is TGTGCCAGCAGCTTGACAGGGTCTCAGCCCCAGCATTTT.